The 9 T cell receptor beta chains in this list originate from one sample, sequenced in a study of blood T cell repertoires in COVID-19. Profiled with immunoSEQ multiplex PCR; TCRdb holds only in-frame clones, not every one. The table has roughly 170,000 clones, 75% to 80% seen once. The sequenced sample was peripheral blood. Every receptor here comes from a woman aged 70-85 years with acute or convalescent COVID-19.

This sequence joins TRBV18 and TRBJ2-5; 8 nucleotides line up with TRBD1. CDR3 size: 15 residues. The trim removed 6 bases at V and 4 bases at J, leaving 10 bases unmatched. The germline V gene has CDR1 KGHSH and CDR2 LQKENI. The CDR3: CASSDQGAPAETQYF. The CDR3 coding sequence is TGTGCCAGCTCCGATCAGGGGGCGCCGGCAGAGACCCAGTACTTC.

This chain joins TRBV5-6 and TRBJ1-1; 7 bases align to TRBD1. Germline V gene sequence: CDR1 SGHDT, CDR2 YYEEEE. The CDR3 runs 12 residues. With 4 bases clipped from V and 6 bases from J, the junction kept 3 bases outside the gene matches. CDR3 in DNA: TGTGCCAGCAGCGACCAGGGGGCTGAAGCTTTCTTT. Its translation: CASSDQGAEAFF.

The DNA of the CDR3 is TGTGCCAGCAGTGCAACCAGAACAGGGGAGACCCAGTACTTC. This translates into CASSATRTGETQYF. The rearrangement uses TRBV25-1 and TRBJ2-5; a possible D gene is TRBD1 (6 bases). V was cut by 4 bases and J by 5 bases, with 14 bases left in between. The CDR3 contains 14 residues. CDR1 is MGHDK and CDR2 is SYGVNS in the germline V gene.

This chain links TRBV5-1 with TRBJ2-5; D perhaps matches TRBD1 (5 bases). This CDR3 has 15 amino acids. V dropped 4 bases and J dropped 5 bases, with 18 bases sitting between them. CDR1 is SGHRS, CDR2 YFSETQ, per germline. The CDR3: CASSTGQGTQETQYF. The CDR3 DNA reads as TGCGCCAGCAGCACAGGCCAGGGTACCCAGGAGACCCAGTACTTC.

CDR3 region: CASTTRLAGDNEQFF. The CDR3 coding sequence is TGTGCCAGCACCACGCGACTAGCGGGCGACAATGAGCAGTTCTTC. J is TRBJ2-1 and V is TRBV6-5, with 10 bases lining up with TRBD2. Germline lookup yields CDR1 MNHEY and CDR2 SVGAGI. The J segment lost 5 bases and the V segment lost 7 bases, leaving 8 bases of the junction unmatched. The CDR3 contains 15 residues.

Only one count was recorded for this clone. The chain joins TRBV7-2 to TRBJ2-1, with D possibly TRBD2 on 5 matching bases. The germline V gene has CDR1 SGHTA and CDR2 FQGNSA. CDR3 length: 14 residues. Trimming left V 5 bases short and J 5 bases short, with 13 bases between. The CDR3 reads CASSLGRVHNEQFF. The CDR3 DNA reads as TGTGCCAGCAGCCTAGGGCGGGTCCACAATGAGCAGTTCTTC. Using reference TRBV7-2 and TRBJ2-1 for the parts outside the CDR3, the full variable domain is GAGVSQSPSNKVTEKGKDVELRCDPISGHTALYWYRQSLGQGLEFLIYFQGNSAPDKSGLPSDRFSAERTGGSVSTLTIQRTQQEDSAVYLCASSLGRVHNEQFFGPGTRLTVL.

The V gene is TRBV29-1, the J gene TRBJ1-1; 7 bases are a match to TRBD1. CDR1 SQVTM and CDR2 ANQGSEA come from the germline V gene. V shed 6 bases and J 1 base; nucleotides not matched to a gene: 5. This CDR3 has 13 amino acids. CDR3 in DNA: TGCAGCGTAGACAGGGCGGAGAACACTGAAGCTTTCTTT. It encodes CSVDRAENTEAFF.

This clone turned up a few times. V gene TRBV29-1 combines with J gene TRBJ1-1; no clear D gene. From germline, CDR1 is SQVTM and CDR2 ANQGSEA. This CDR3 has 13 amino acids. V dropped 6 bases and J dropped 1 base, with 12 bases sitting between them. The CDR3 spells CSVSRDPNTEAFF. The CDR3 DNA reads TGCAGCGTCTCCCGAGATCCGAACACTGAAGCTTTCTTT.

This clone was observed once. The chain combines TRBV6-6 with TRBJ2-1, with TRBD2 matching 9 bases. Germline CDR1 reads MNHNY; CDR2 reads SVGAGI (reference sequence). The CDR3 is 16 residues long. Germline trimming cut 6 bases from V and 0 bases from J; bases unmatched to any gene: 6. The CDR3 sequence: CASREGLATSYNEQFF. The DNA of the CDR3 is TGTGCCAGCAGGGAGGGACTAGCAACCTCCTACAATGAGCAGTTCTTC.